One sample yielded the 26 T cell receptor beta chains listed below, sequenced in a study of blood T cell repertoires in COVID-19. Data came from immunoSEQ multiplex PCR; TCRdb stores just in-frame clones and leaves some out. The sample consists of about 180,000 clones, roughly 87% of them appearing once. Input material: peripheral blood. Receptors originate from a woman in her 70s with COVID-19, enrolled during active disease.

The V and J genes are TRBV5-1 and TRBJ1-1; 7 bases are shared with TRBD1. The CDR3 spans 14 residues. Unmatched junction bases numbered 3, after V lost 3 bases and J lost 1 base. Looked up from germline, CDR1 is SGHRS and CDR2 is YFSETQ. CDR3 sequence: CASSSWTGNTEAFF. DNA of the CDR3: TGCGCCAGCAGCTCTTGGACAGGGAACACTGAAGCTTTCTTT.

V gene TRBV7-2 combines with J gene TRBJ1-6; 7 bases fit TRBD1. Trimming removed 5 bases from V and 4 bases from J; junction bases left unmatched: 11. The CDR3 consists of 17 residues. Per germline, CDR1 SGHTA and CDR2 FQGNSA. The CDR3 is CASSPRVGGPYNSPLHF. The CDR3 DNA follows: TGTGCCAGCAGCCCAAGGGTAGGGGGCCCTTATAATTCACCCCTCCACTTT. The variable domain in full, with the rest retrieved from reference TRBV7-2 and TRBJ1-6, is GAGVSQSPSNKVTEKGKDVELRCDPISGHTALYWYRQSLGQGLEFLIYFQGNSAPDKSGLPSDRFSAERTGGSVSTLTIQRTQQEDSAVYLCASSPRVGGPYNSPLHFGNGTRLTVT.

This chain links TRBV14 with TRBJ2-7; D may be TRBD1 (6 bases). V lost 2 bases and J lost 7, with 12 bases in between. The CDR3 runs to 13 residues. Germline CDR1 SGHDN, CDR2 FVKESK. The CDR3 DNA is TGTGCCAGCAGCCAACAGGGGCGAGGGGAGCAGTACTTC. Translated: CASSQQGRGEQYF.

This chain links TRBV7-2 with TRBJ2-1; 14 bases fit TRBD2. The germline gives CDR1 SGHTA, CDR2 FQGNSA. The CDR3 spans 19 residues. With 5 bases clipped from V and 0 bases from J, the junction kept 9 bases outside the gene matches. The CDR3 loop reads CASSHPGLAGVASYNEQFF. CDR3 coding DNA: TGTGCCAGCAGCCATCCGGGACTAGCGGGAGTCGCCTCCTACAATGAGCAGTTCTTC.

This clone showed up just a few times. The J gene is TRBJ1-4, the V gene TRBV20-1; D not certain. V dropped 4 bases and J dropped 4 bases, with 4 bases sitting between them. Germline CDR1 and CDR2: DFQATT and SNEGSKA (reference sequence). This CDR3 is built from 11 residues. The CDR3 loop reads CSATNNEKLFF. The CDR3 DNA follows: TGCAGTGCTACCAATAATGAAAAACTGTTTTTT.

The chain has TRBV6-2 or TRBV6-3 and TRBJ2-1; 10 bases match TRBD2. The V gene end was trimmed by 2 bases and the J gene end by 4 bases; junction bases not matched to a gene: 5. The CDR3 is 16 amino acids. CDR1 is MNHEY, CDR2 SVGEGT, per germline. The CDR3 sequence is CASSYLRLAGYNEQFF. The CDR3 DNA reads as TGTGCCAGCAGTTACCTGAGACTAGCGGGTTACAATGAGCAGTTCTTC.

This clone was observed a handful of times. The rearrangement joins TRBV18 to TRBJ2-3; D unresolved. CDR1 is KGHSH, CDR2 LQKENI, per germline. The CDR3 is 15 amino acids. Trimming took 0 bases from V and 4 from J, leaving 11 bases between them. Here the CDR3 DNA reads TGTGCCAGCTCACCACCTCGCGCGAACTCAGATACGCAGTATTTT. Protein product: CASSPPRANSDTQYF.

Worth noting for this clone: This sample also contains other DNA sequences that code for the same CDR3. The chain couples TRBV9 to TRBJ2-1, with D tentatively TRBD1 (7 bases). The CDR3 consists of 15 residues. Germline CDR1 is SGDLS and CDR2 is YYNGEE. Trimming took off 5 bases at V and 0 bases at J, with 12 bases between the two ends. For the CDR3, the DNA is TGTGCCAGCAGTTCAGGGGGGAGCTCCTACAATGAGCAGTTCTTC. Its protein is CASSSGGSSYNEQFF.

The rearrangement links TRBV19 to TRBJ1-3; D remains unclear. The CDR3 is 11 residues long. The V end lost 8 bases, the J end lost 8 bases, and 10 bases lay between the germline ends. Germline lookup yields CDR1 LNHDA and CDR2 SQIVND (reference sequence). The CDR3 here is CASSSGYTIYF. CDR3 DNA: TGTGCCAGTTCGTCAGGATACACCATATATTTT.

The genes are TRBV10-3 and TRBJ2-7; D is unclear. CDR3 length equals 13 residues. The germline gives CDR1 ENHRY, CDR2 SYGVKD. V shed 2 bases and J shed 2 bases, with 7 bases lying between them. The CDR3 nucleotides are TGTGCCATCAGTGAGGACACCGCCTACGAGCAGTACTTC. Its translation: CAISEDTAYEQYF.

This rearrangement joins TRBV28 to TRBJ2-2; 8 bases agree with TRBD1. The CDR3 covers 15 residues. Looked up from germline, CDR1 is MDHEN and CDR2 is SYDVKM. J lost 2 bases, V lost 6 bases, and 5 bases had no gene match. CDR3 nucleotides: TGTGCCAGCAGACCAGGGGGCGCAAACACCGGGGAGCTGTTTTTT. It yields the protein CASRPGGANTGELFF.

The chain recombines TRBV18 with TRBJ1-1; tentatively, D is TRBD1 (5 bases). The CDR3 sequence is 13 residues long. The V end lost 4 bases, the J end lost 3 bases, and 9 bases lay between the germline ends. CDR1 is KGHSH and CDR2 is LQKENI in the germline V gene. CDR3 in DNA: TGTGCCAGCTCACGATGGGACTACACTGAAGCTTTCTTT. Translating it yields CASSRWDYTEAFF. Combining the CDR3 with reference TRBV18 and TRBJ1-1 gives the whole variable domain NAGVMQNPRHLVRRRGQEARLRCSPMKGHSHVYWYRQLPEEGLKFMVYLQKENIIDESGMPKERFSAEFPKEGPSILRIQQVVRGDSAAYFCASSRWDYTEAFFGQGTRLTVV.

The DNA for the CDR3 is TGCGCCAGCAGTTCTCAGGGGGAATCCGGGGAGCTGTTTTTT. Translated, it gives CASSSQGESGELFF. J is TRBJ2-2 and V is TRBV5-1; 7 nucleotides align to TRBD1. This CDR3 comprises 14 residues. Germline trimming cut 5 bases from V and 6 bases from J; bases unmatched to any gene: 7. Germline values: CDR1 SGHRS, CDR2 YFSETQ.

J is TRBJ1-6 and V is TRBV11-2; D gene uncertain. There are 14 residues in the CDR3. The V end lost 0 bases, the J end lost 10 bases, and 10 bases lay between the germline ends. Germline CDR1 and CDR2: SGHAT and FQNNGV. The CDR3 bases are TGTGCCAGCAGCTTAGAGGGCAGCGGCTCACCCCTCCACTTT. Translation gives CASSLEGSGSPLHF.

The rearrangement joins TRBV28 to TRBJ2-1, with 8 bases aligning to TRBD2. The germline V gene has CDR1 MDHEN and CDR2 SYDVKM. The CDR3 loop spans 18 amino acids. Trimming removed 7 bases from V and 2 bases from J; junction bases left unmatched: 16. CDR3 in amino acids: CASTPRSGLAGAYNEQFF. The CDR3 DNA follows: TGTGCCAGCACCCCACGCAGCGGGCTAGCGGGTGCCTACAATGAGCAGTTCTTC.

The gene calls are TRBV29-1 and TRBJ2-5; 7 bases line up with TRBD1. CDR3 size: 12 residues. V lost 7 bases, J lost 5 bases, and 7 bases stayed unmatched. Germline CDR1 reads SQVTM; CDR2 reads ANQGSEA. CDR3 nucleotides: TGCAGCGGCAACAGGGGATCCGAGACCCAGTACTTC. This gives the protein CSGNRGSETQYF.

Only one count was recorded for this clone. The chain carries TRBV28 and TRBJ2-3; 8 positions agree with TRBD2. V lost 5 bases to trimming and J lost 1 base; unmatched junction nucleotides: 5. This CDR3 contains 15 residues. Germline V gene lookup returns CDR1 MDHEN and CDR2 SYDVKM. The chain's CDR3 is CASSPRGGGTDTQYF. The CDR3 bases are TGTGCCAGCAGTCCCCGGGGGGGCGGCACAGATACGCAGTATTTT.

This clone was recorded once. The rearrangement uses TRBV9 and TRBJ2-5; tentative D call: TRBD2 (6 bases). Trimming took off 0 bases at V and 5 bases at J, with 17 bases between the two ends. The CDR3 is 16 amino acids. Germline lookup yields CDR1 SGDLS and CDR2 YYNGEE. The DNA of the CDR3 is TGTGCCAGCAGCGTAGCGGGAGCCCCTCCCGCGGAGACCCAGTACTTC. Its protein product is CASSVAGAPPAETQYF.

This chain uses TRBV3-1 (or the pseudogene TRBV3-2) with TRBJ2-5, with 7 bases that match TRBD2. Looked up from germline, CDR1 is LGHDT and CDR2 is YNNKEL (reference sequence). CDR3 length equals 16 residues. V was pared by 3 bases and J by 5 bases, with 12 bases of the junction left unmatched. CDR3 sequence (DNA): TGTGCCAGCAGCCAGGAGGTAAAAGCGGGATCTGAGACCCAGTACTTC. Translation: CASSQEVKAGSETQYF.

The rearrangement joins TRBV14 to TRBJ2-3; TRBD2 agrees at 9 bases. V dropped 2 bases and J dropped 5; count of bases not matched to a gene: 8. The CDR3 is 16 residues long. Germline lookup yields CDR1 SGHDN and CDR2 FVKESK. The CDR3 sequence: CASSQRGSGRGDTQYF. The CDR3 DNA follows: TGTGCCAGCAGCCAAAGGGGTAGCGGGAGAGGAGATACGCAGTATTTT.

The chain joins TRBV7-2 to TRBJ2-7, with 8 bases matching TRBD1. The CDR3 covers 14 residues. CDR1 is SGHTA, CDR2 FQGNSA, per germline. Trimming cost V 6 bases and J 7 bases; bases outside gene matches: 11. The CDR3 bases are TGTGCCAGCAGTCAGACAGGGGCCGCCGGGGAGCAGTACTTC. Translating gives CASSQTGAAGEQYF.

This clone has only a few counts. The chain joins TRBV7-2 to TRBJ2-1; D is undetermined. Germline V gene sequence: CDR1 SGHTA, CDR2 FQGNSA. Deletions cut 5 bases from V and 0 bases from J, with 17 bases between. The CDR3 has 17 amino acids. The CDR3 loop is CASSTASRSSSYNEQFF. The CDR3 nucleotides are TGTGCCAGCAGCACCGCGTCGCGCTCGAGCTCCTACAATGAGCAGTTCTTC.

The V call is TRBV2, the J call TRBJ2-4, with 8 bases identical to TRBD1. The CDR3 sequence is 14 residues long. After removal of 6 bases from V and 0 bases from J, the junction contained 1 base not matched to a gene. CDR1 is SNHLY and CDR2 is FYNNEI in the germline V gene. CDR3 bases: TGTGCCAGCAGGGACAGGGCAGCCAAAAACATTCAGTACTTC. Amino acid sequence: CASRDRAAKNIQYF.

The CDR3: CASTQPGGRVPQYF. In DNA form, the CDR3 reads TGTGCCAGCACCCAGCCAGGCGGGAGAGTACCGCAGTACTTC. The genes are TRBV6-5 and TRBJ2-7, with 7 bases fitting TRBD2. CDR1 MNHEY and CDR2 SVGAGI come from the germline V gene. The CDR3 has 14 amino acids. Trimming removed 7 bases from V and 9 bases from J; junction bases left unmatched: 15.

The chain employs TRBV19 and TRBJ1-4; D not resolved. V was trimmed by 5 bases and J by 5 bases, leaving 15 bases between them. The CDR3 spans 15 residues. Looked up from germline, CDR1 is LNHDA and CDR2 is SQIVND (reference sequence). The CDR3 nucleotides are TGTGCCAGTAGTCCCTGGAGCGGTGGCAATGAAAAACTGTTTTTT. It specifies CASSPWSGGNEKLFF.

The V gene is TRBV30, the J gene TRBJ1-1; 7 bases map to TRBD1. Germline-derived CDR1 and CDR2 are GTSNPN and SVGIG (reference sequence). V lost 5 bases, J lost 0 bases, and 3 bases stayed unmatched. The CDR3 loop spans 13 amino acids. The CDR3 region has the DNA TGTGCCTGGTTGGGACAGATGAACACTGAAGCTTTCTTT. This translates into CAWLGQMNTEAFF.